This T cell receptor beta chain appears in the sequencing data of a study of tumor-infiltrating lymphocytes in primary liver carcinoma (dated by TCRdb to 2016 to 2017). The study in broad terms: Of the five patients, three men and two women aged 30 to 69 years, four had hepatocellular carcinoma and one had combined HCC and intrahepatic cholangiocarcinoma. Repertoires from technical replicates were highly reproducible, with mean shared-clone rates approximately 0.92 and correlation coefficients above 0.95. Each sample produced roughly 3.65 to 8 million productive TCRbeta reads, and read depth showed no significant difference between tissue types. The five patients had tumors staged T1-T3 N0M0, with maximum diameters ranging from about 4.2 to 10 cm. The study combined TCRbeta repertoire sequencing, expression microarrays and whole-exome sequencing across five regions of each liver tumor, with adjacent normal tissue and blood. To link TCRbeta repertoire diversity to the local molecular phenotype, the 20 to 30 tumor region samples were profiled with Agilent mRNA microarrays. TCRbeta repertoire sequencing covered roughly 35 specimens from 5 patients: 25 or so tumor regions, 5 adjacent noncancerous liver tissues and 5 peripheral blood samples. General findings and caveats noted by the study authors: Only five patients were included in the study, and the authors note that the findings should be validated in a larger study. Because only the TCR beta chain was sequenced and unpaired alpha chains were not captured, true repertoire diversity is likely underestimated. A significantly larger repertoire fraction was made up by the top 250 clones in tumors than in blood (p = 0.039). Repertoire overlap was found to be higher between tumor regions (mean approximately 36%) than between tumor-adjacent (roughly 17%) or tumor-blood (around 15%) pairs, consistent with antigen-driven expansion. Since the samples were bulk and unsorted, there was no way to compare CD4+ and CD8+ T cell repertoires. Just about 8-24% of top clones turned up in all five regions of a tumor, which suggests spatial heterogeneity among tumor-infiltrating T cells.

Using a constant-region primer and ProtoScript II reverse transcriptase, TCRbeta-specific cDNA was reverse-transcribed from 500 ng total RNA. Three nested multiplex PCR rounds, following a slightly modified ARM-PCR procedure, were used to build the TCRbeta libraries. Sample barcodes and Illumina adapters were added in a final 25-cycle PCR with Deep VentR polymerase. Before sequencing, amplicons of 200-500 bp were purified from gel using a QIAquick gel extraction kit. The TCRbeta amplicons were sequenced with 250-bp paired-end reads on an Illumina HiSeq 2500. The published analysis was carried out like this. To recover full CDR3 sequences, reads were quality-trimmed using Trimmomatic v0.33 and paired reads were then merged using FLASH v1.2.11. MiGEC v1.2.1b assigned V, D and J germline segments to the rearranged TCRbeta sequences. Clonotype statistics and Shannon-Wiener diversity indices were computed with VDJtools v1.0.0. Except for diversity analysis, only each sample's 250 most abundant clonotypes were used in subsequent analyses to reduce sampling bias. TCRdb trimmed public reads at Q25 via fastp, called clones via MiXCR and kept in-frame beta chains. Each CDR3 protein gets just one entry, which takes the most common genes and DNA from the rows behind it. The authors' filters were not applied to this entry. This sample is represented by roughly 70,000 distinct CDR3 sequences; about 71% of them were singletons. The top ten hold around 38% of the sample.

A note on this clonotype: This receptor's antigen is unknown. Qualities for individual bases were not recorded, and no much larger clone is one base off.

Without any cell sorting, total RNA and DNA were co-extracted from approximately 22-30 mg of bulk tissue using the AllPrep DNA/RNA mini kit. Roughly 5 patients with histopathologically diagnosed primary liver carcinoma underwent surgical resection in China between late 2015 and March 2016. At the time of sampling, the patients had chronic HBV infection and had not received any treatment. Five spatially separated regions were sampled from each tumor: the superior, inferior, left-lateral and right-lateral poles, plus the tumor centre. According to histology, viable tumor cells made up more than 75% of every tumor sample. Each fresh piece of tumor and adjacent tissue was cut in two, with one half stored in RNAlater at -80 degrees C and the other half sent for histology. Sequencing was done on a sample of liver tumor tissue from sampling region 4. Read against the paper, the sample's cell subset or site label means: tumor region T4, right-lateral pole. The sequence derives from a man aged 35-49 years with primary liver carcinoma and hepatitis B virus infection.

The DNA is as follows: TGCAGCACTGAAGTGACAGGCGCCGGCTCGGGTCCTCAGGTCCAGCATTTT. This sequence encodes CSTEVTGAGSGPQVQHF. Rearrangement joined TRBV29-1 to TRBJ1-5; the D segment could be TRBD1, given 6 matching bases. V drops 8 bases and J drops 12 bases, leaving 35 bases in between. CDR3 length: 17 amino acids, cysteine to phenylalanine. The DNA shown is the 51-base CDR3, in frame from base 1. In the germline V gene, CDR1 corresponds to SQVTM and CDR2 to ANQGSEA.